This TCR beta chain emerged from a study of blood T cell repertoires in COVID-19. Turning to the study itself: Acute-phase and convalescent COVID-19 samples originated in the United States, Italy and Spain. Sources were T cells, B-cell-depleted T cells, or PBMCs; the material itself was cDNA or gDNA.

In the original analysis: Amplified reference gene primers provided the basis for estimating nucleated cell counts. Profiling relied on immunoSEQ multiplex PCR, and the TCRdb table lists in-frame clones only, not all of them. That table furnishes V, J and clone size, whereas the DNA furnished D and trimming. The table shows 200,000 or so clones, with 70% to 90% occurring only once. Trimming took 5 bases from V and 3 from J; bases not matched to a gene: 11. The CDR3 is made up of 16 amino acids. Germline CDR1 SEHNR, CDR2 FQNEAQ (reference sequence). The chain has TRBV7-9 and TRBJ2-7, with 9 bases lining up with TRBD1. Sequenced material: peripheral blood. The receptor's source is a woman in her 70s with active or convalescent COVID-19. The CDR3 sequence: CASSRNAGTGYYEQYF. CDR3 DNA: TGTGCCAGCAGCCGTAACGCCGGGACAGGGTACTACGAGCAGTACTTC. Combining the CDR3 with reference TRBV7-9 and TRBJ2-7 gives the whole variable domain DTGVSQNPRHKITKRGQNVTFRCDPISEHNRLYWYRQTLGQGPEFLTYFQNEAQLEKSRLLSDRFSAERPKGSFSTLEIQRTEQGDSAMYLCASSRNAGTGYYEQYFGPGTRLTVT.